These 23 T cell receptor beta chains were all obtained from the same sample, sequenced in a study of tumor-infiltrating lymphocytes in primary liver carcinoma. cDNA specific to TCR beta was made from around 470 ng of total RNA, with a constant-region primer employed for priming. Modified slightly, ARM-PCR produced TCR beta libraries over three nested multiplex PCR rounds. Each of the first two PCR rounds ran approximately 10 cycles with TRBV1-TRBV30 forward and C-beta reverse primers. A single record per CDR3 protein comes from TCRdb applying MiXCR to the multiplex PCR reads. The sample records 100,000 or so distinct CDR3 sequences, 65% to 75% being singletons. Unsorted bulk tissue (about 20-32 mg) underwent RNA and DNA co-extraction. The source material was liver tumor tissue from sampling region 2. The subset is: tumor region T2, inferior pole. The receptor set was obtained from a woman aged 55-70 years with primary liver carcinoma and hepatitis B virus infection.

Note on this clonotype: Sequence at one end of the junction differs from germline and may be a read error. The rearrangement uses TRBV11-1 and TRBJ2-7; maybe TRBD2 (5 bases). The V gene's germline CDR1 is SGHAT and CDR2 FQDESV (reference sequence). The CDR3 loop spans 14 amino acids. The CDR3 sequence: CAISLRGTSYEQYF. For the CDR3, the DNA is TGTGCCATCAGCCTTCGGGGAACCTCCTACGAGCAGTACTTC.

This clonotype was picked up one time. This chain links TRBV29-1 with TRBJ2-1; tentatively, D is TRBD1 (6 bases). The CDR3 runs 13 residues. V lost 4 bases to trimming and J lost 6 bases, with 13 bases between them. Germline values: CDR1 SQVTM, CDR2 ANQGSEA. The CDR3 region is CSVGGTWRNEQFF. CDR3 sequence (DNA): TGCAGCGTTGGTGGGACATGGCGCAATGAGCAGTTCTTC.

The chain combines TRBV7-2 with TRBJ2-7; TRBD2 might be the D (6 bases). The germline V gene has CDR1 SGHTA and CDR2 FQGNSA. Deletions cut 4 bases from V and 2 bases from J, with 12 bases between. This CDR3 spans 14 amino acids. CDR3 in amino acids: CASSSGTGTYEQYF. CDR3 in DNA: TGTGCCAGCAGCTCGGGGACTGGGACCTACGAGCAGTACTTC.

By proportion, this clonotype is medium-sized (0.01 to 0.1%). The gene calls are TRBV4-1 and TRBJ2-7; no clear D. The CDR3 contains 13 residues. Deletions cut 1 base from V and 5 bases from J, with 9 bases between. Germline assignment: CDR1 MGHRA and CDR2 YSYEKL. The CDR3, as DNA: TGCGCCAGCAGCCAAGTTTCAGGCGACGAGCAGTACTTC. This encodes CASSQVSGDEQYF.

With regard to this clonotype: A read error may produce the germline difference seen at one junction end. V is TRBV11-2 and J is TRBJ2-1, with D possibly matching TRBD2 (5 bases). The CDR3 runs to 14 residues. Germline V lookup: CDR1 SGHAT, CDR2 FQNNGV. The CDR3: CATSLARGPLEQFF. CDR3 nucleotides: TGTGCCACCAGCTTAGCGAGAGGGCCACTTGAGCAGTTCTTC.

Of note for this clonotype: The CDR3 end shows no conserved phenylalanine or tryptophan, and so a read error is likely. This chain links TRBV11-2 with TRBJ2-1, with D perhaps TRBD1 (6 bases). The germline V gene encodes CDR1 SGHAT and CDR2 FQNNGV. This CDR3 region has 15 residues. Here the CDR3 reads CASSLSGLWDNEQFS. In DNA form, the CDR3 reads TGTGCCAGCAGCTTGTCGGGATTATGGGACAATGAACAGTTCTCC.

Worth noting for this clonotype: One junction end disagrees with the germline gene, perhaps due to a read error. This chain uses TRBV6-6 with TRBJ1-2; D not resolved. Germline V gene lookup returns CDR1 MNHNY and CDR2 SVGAGI (reference sequence). This CDR3 has 13 residues. The CDR3 reads CTSSMDPNYGYTF. CDR3 DNA: TGTACCAGCAGTATGGACCCTAACTATGGCTACACGTTC.

This clonotype was seen a handful of times. A single base separates this from a much larger clone, so it may be a read error. V and J are TRBV4-1 and TRBJ1-5, with a possible D match to TRBD1 (6 bases). Germline V gene sequence: CDR1 MGHRA, CDR2 YSYEKL. The CDR3 extends over 16 amino acids. The ends were cut back, 1 base at V and 6 bases at J, with 16 bases in the middle. CDR3 sequence reads: CASSQGGTLVGQPQHF. CDR3 in DNA: TGCGCCAGCAGCCAAGGCGGGACACTCGTGGGTCAGCCCCAGCATTTT.

As regards this clonotype: The CDR3 does not end in the conserved phenylalanine or tryptophan, so this is likely a read error. The limits of the CDR3 on the DNA are not certain, so only TCRdb's listed CDR3 is given. The V gene is TRBV29-1, the J gene TRBJ2-1; the D call of TRBD1 is as the table states it, not checked on the DNA. Germline V lookup: CDR1 SQVTM, CDR2 ANQGSEA. Both ends counted, the CDR3 spans 15 residues. CDR3: CSVEEVWGAHSEQSL.

This clonotype came up once. A read error may account for a junction end that differs from germline. J is TRBJ2-1 and V is TRBV11-3; tentative D call: TRBD1 (5 bases). The CDR3 runs 15 residues. Germline CDR1 reads SGHNT; CDR2 reads YENEEA. The CDR3, as DNA: TGTGCTAGCAGCTCCCGCAGGGTGGTTTACAATGAGCAATTCTTC. Protein sequence: CASSSRRVVYNEQFF.

Points on this clonotype: A read error may account for a junction end that differs from germline. The rearrangement links TRBV25-1 to TRBJ1-4, with D uncertain. Germline CDR1 reads MGHDK; CDR2 reads SYGVNS. This CDR3 has 12 amino acids. The CDR3 nucleotides are TGTGACAGCAGTGAATGGGGTGAAAAACAGTTTTTT. It encodes CDSSEWGEKQFF.

The V call is TRBV18, the J call TRBJ2-5; TRBD2 might be the D (6 bases). V lost 4 bases and J 4 bases, leaving 10 bases between the germline ends. The length of the CDR3 is 13 residues. Germline loops: CDR1 KGHSH, CDR2 LQKENI. In DNA form, the CDR3 reads TGTGCCAGCTCACTCGGGACTGGAGAGACCCAGTACTTC. Protein sequence: CASSLGTGETQYF.

For this clonotype: A read error may account for a junction end that differs from germline. The genes are TRBV6-1 and TRBJ2-5, with 10 positions matching TRBD1. The germline V gene encodes CDR1 MNHNS and CDR2 SASEGT. The CDR3 loop spans 15 amino acids. CDR3 sequence (DNA): TGTGCCACCAGCCCAAGGACAGGGGGGTCGGGGACCCAGTATTTC. Translating it yields CATSPRTGGSGTQYF.

This clonotype was seen more than once but under ten times. This may come from a read error, since a much larger clone is one base off. The chain employs TRBV6-1 and TRBJ2-1; D perhaps matches TRBD1 (5 bases). CDR1 is MNHNS and CDR2 is SASEGT in the germline V gene. CDR3 length: 15 amino acids. Trimming took 10 bases from V and 2 from J, leaving 18 bases between them. CDR3 DNA sequence: TGTGCCAACAGCCCCGGTAGGGGAACCTACAATGAGCAGTTCTTC. Translating gives CANSPGRGTYNEQFF.

The J gene is TRBJ2-3, the V gene TRBV28; weak D call: TRBD2 (5 bases). The CDR3 extends over 15 amino acids. Germline assignment: CDR1 MDHEN and CDR2 SYDVKM. Between the trimmed V and J ends, which lost 6 bases and 4 bases, there was a span of 17 bases. The chain's CDR3 is CASSLMRARADTQYF. The CDR3 DNA is TGTGCCAGCAGCCTTATGCGGGCTCGCGCAGATACGCAGTATTTT.

With regard to this clonotype: One end of the junction fails to match germline, which may point to a read error. V usage is TRBV6-6 and J usage is TRBJ1-1; D gene unclear. The germline CDR1 and CDR2 sequences are MNHNY and SVGAGI (reference sequence). The CDR3 extends over 13 amino acids. In nucleotides, the CDR3 is TGTGTCAGCAGCGATACCCAGTACACTGAAGTTTTCTTT. Protein: CVSSDTQYTEVFF.

The V gene is TRBV28, the J gene TRBJ2-3; 7 nucleotides agree with TRBD2. V shed 8 bases and J 3 bases; nucleotides not matched to a gene: 5. This CDR3 has 13 residues. The germline V gene has CDR1 MDHEN and CDR2 SYDVKM. CDR3 sequence reads: CASESGGTDTQYF. The CDR3 DNA is TGTGCCAGCGAGTCGGGGGGTACAGATACGCAGTATTTT.

This clonotype was seen a few times. The conserved phenylalanine or tryptophan is not found at the CDR3 terminus, so this likely reflects a read error. The limits of the CDR3 on the DNA are not certain, so only TCRdb's listed CDR3 is given. V gene TRBV29-1 combines with J gene TRBJ2-1; the table's D call, TRBD2, has no DNA check behind it. Termini included, the CDR3 measures 14 amino acids. Germline V CDR1 and CDR2: SQVTM, ANQGSEA. CDR3 in amino acids: CSVVGTSGRNEEFL.

Note on this clonotype: One base away lies a much larger clone, so this may be a sequencing read error. The CDR3 region has the DNA TGTGTCAGCAGCCAGACGACTAGCGGGAGGCACGAGCAGTACTTC. This translates into CVSSQTTSGRHEQYF. This chain uses TRBV7-8 with TRBJ2-7, with 13 bases lining up with TRBD2. In germline, CDR1 is SGHVS, CDR2 FQNEAQ. The CDR3 runs 15 residues.

J is TRBJ2-5 and V is TRBV5-1; 12 bases are shared with TRBD2. J was trimmed by 5 bases and V by 4 bases; bases with no gene match: 15. Germline CDR1 and CDR2: SGHRS and YFSETQ. This CDR3 contains 18 residues. The CDR3 loop is CASSPRTSGENIVETQYF. The DNA for the CDR3 is TGCGCCAGCAGCCCCAGGACTAGCGGGGAGAACATTGTGGAGACCCAGTACTTC.

With regard to this clonotype: One junction end disagrees with the germline gene, perhaps due to a read error. The genes are TRBV7-8 and TRBJ2-6, with 8 bases aligning to TRBD1. CDR1 and CDR2 from the germline V gene are SGHVS and FQNEAQ. The CDR3 contains 17 residues. The DNA for the CDR3 is TGTGCCGGCAGCATGGCTACACCAAGACAGGGGACCAACGTCCTGACTTTC. Protein sequence: CAGSMATPRQGTNVLTF. Full variable domain (rest looked up from reference TRBV7-8 and TRBJ2-6): GAGVSQSPRYKVAKRGQDVALRCDPISGHVSLFWYQQALGQGPEFLTYFQNEAQLDKSGLPSDRFFAERPEGSVSTLKIQRTQQEDSAVYLCAGSMATPRQGTNVLTFGAGSRLTVL.

As for this clonotype: A much larger clone lies one base from this, so it may be a read error. The chain couples TRBV14 to TRBJ1-6, with D uncertain. Looked up from germline, CDR1 is SGHDN and CDR2 is FVKESK. The CDR3 extends over 12 amino acids. Trimming left V 1 base short and J 11 bases short, with 6 bases between. Written as DNA, the CDR3 is TGTGCCAGCAGCCAAGGAAATCCACCCCTCCACTTT. This codes for CASSQGNPPLHF.

The V and J genes are TRBV9 and TRBJ2-1; perhaps TRBD1 as D (5 bases). The germline CDR1 and CDR2 sequences are SGDLS and YYNGEE. The CDR3 has 15 amino acids. The ends were cut back, 4 bases at V and 4 bases at J, with 15 bases in the middle. DNA of the CDR3: TGTGCCAGCAGCAGTGGTGACAGCAGGTACAATGAGCAGTTCTTC. It is translated as CASSSGDSRYNEQFF.